This TCR beta chain was retrieved from a study of T cell responses to AZD1222 COVID-19 vaccine. Of note for this clone: Its antigen is undetermined.

Clones were sequenced by immunoSEQ multiplex PCR, and TCRdb holds only the in-frame ones, with some missing. The table has 150,000 to 200,000 clones, roughly 87% seen once. Study-level points and caveats: White British people made up most donors, females outnumbered males, and clonal diversity was possibly underestimated. Elevations in Spike-specific TCR breadth and depth followed administration of two AZD1222 doses.

Trimming stripped 5 bases from V and 4 bases from J, with 9 bases between. The CDR3 has 12 residues. CDR1 GTSNPN and CDR2 SVGIG come from the germline V gene (reference sequence). The source material was peripheral blood, sampled 28 days after the second AZD1222 dose. V usage is TRBV30 and J usage is TRBJ1-3, with a weak D call TRBD1 (5 bases). This TCR was sampled from an adult who received the AZD1222 COVID-19 vaccine. Here the CDR3 DNA reads TGTGCCTGGGGGGCCGGAGGAAACACCATATATTTT. Translated: CAWGAGGNTIYF.